The 17 T cell receptor beta chains below all came from one sample that was sequenced in a study of blood T cell repertoires in COVID-19 (dated by TCRdb to about 2020). The library was prepared using the immunoSEQ multiplex PCR assay. Not all clones reach the TCRdb copy of this immuneACCESS table, which keeps in-frame sequences only. Checked studies attribute under half of the gap to unresolved V genes and leave the rest unexplained. The sample data list roughly 69,000 clones, and more than 60% of these were observed just once. Approximately 10% of the sample belongs to the ten largest clones. Sample: peripheral blood. The receptors here all came from a woman in her forties or fifties with acute or convalescent COVID-19.

This chain uses TRBV7-2 with TRBJ1-4; 7 nucleotides align to TRBD1. This CDR3 region has 15 residues. V was pared by 2 bases and J by 10 bases, with 10 bases of the junction left unmatched. CDR1 is SGHTA and CDR2 is FQGNSA in the germline V gene. The CDR3 bases are TGTGCCAGCAGCTTATCGATACGACAGGGAGGAAAACTGTTTTTT. Protein sequence: CASSLSIRQGGKLFF.

The J gene is TRBJ1-1, the V gene TRBV7-3; 7 bases align to TRBD1. CDR3 length: 13 residues. CDR1 SGHTA and CDR2 FQGTGA come from the germline V gene. With V trimmed by 6 bases and J by 4 bases, 5 bases remained unmatched. CDR3 amino acids: CASSQQGSTEAFF. As DNA, the CDR3 is TGTGCCAGCAGTCAACAGGGGTCCACTGAAGCTTTCTTT.

The V call is TRBV27, the J call TRBJ1-1; possibly TRBD1 for D (5 bases). CDR3 size: 13 residues. V was trimmed by 3 bases and J by 1 base, leaving 6 bases between them. Germline-derived CDR1 and CDR2 are MNHEY and SMNVEV (reference sequence). The CDR3: CASSFGQNTEAFF. The CDR3 DNA reads as TGTGCCAGCAGTTTTGGACAGAACACTGAAGCTTTCTTT.

The sample holds a few counts of this clone. The chain carries TRBV4-2 and TRBJ2-3, with D unclear. Germline CDR1 LGHNA, CDR2 YNFKEQ. The CDR3 runs to 16 residues. The V and J ends lost 0 bases and 5 bases respectively, with 15 bases between them. This chain's CDR3 is CASSQDFPTTGDTQYF. The CDR3 nucleotides read TGTGCCAGCAGCCAAGATTTTCCTACGACTGGAGATACGCAGTATTTT.

V gene TRBV7-7 combines with J gene TRBJ1-1; 8 bases agree with TRBD1. J lost 3 bases, V lost 3 bases, and 0 bases had no gene match. Germline V CDR1 and CDR2: SSHAT, FNYEAQ (reference sequence). The CDR3 runs to 13 residues. DNA of the CDR3: TGTGCCAGCAGCTTGGACAGGGACACTGAAGCTTTCTTT. It is translated as CASSLDRDTEAFF.

The chain is built from TRBV6-5 and TRBJ2-7, with TRBD2 matching 8 bases. The CDR3 loop spans 13 amino acids. Germline lookup yields CDR1 MNHEY and CDR2 SVGAGI. The J segment lost 3 bases and the V segment lost 7 bases, leaving 5 bases of the junction unmatched. The CDR3 reads CASIGGGNYEQYF. CDR3 bases: TGTGCCAGCATCGGGGGGGGGAACTACGAGCAGTACTTC.

The chain recombines TRBV11-1 with TRBJ1-1; 9 positions agree with TRBD1. CDR1 and CDR2 (germline): SGHAT, FQDESV (reference sequence). With V trimmed by 5 bases and J by 0 bases, 7 bases remained unmatched. The CDR3 loop spans 16 amino acids. The CDR3 here is CASSLRTGAMNTEAFF. DNA of the CDR3: TGTGCCAGCAGCCTAAGGACAGGGGCTATGAACACTGAAGCTTTCTTT. The full variable domain, completed using reference TRBV11-1 and TRBJ1-1, is EAEVAQSPRYKITEKSQAVAFWCDPISGHATLYWYRQILGQGPELLVQFQDESVVDDSQLPKDRFSAERLKGVDSTLKIQPAELGDSAMYLCASSLRTGAMNTEAFFGQGTRLTVV.

This clone was detected once. The chain carries TRBV6-6 and TRBJ1-2; TRBD1 matches 8 bases. Germline V gene data show CDR1 as MNHNY and CDR2 as SVGAGI (reference sequence). This CDR3 has 13 residues. V shed 8 bases and J 8 bases; nucleotides not matched to a gene: 10. The DNA for the CDR3 is TGTGCCAGCCCCGGGGCAGGGGGCATGGGCTACACCTTC. The encoded protein is CASPGAGGMGYTF.

The V gene is TRBV12-3 or TRBV12-4, the J gene TRBJ2-7, with D possibly being TRBD2 (5 bases). The CDR3 sequence is 12 residues long. Trimming took 2 bases from V and 4 from J, leaving 6 bases between them. The CDR3 loop is CASSLLAYEQYF. The CDR3 nucleotides are TGTGCCAGCAGTTTATTAGCGTACGAGCAGTACTTC.

This chain uses TRBV29-1 with TRBJ2-7; TRBD1 is a possible D gene (5 bases). Trimming shortened V by 4 bases and J by 3 bases, and 13 bases separated the two germline ends. Germline CDR1 and CDR2: SQVTM and ANQGSEA. This CDR3 region has 13 residues. DNA for the CDR3: TGCAGCGTTGTATTACCCAGGGACTACGAGCAGTACTTC. Residues: CSVVLPRDYEQYF.

This clone appeared a few times. The V and J genes are TRBV19 and TRBJ1-1; D is uncertain. V shed 3 bases and J shed 3 bases, with 14 bases lying between them. The CDR3 has 15 amino acids. Germline CDR1 is LNHDA and CDR2 is SQIVND (reference sequence). The CDR3: CASSILTLQYTEAFF. The CDR3 region has the DNA TGTGCCAGTAGTATCCTGACATTGCAATACACTGAAGCTTTCTTT.

This rearrangement joins TRBV5-6 to TRBJ1-2, with TRBD1 as a possible D gene (5 bases). Germline-derived CDR1 and CDR2 are SGHDT and YYEEEE. The germline V and J ends were trimmed by 4 bases and 3 bases, with 16 bases remaining between them. The CDR3 consists of 15 residues. CDR3 DNA: TGTGCCAGCAGCGCCGGTCTGGGGACTTACTATGGCTACACCTTC. This codes for CASSAGLGTYYGYTF.

The count of this clone is one. The rearrangement joins TRBV2 to TRBJ2-5; TRBD2 agrees at 7 bases. Losses at the gene ends were 5 bases for V and 1 base for J; bases not matched to a gene: 7. The CDR3 runs 15 residues. The V gene's germline CDR1 is SNHLY and CDR2 FYNNEI. CDR3 DNA: TGTGCCAGCAGTCCACCGGGACTATCCCAAGAGACCCAGTACTTC. Amino acids: CASSPPGLSQETQYF.

The V call is TRBV27, the J call TRBJ1-6, with 9 nucleotides matching TRBD1. This CDR3 spans 15 amino acids. Germline-derived CDR1 and CDR2 are MNHEY and SMNVEV (reference sequence). Trimming cost V 2 bases and J 8 bases; bases outside gene matches: 4. In DNA form, the CDR3 reads TGTGCCAGCAGTTTAGGGACAGGGTCAGATTCACCCCTCCACTTT. Translated, it gives CASSLGTGSDSPLHF.

The chain recombines TRBV6-6 with TRBJ1-3; TRBD1 agrees at 9 bases. This CDR3 contains 15 residues. V gave up 5 bases and J gave up 3 bases; unmatched junction bases: 5. Germline values: CDR1 MNHNY, CDR2 SVGAGI (reference sequence). This CDR3 is CASSPGTGYGNTIYF. In DNA form, the CDR3 reads TGTGCCAGCAGTCCCGGGACAGGGTATGGAAACACCATATATTTT.

This clone was found a few times. The J gene is TRBJ2-3, the V gene TRBV5-1; 10 bases fit TRBD2. The CDR3 consists of 13 residues. J gave up 5 bases and V 6 bases, and 3 bases lay outside the gene matches. Germline-derived CDR1 and CDR2 are SGHRS and YFSETQ. In DNA, the CDR3 is TGCGCCAGCATGGGACTAGCGTTAGATACGCAGTATTTT. It codes for CASMGLALDTQYF.

The chain couples TRBV27 to TRBJ1-1, with 9 bases lining up with TRBD1. CDR1 is MNHEY, CDR2 SMNVEV, per germline (reference sequence). The CDR3 totals 14 residues. The J segment lost 7 bases and the V segment lost 2 bases, leaving 5 bases of the junction unmatched. The CDR3 here is CASSLDRGSVEAFF. CDR3 sequence (DNA): TGTGCCAGCAGTTTAGACAGGGGGTCGGTTGAAGCTTTCTTT.